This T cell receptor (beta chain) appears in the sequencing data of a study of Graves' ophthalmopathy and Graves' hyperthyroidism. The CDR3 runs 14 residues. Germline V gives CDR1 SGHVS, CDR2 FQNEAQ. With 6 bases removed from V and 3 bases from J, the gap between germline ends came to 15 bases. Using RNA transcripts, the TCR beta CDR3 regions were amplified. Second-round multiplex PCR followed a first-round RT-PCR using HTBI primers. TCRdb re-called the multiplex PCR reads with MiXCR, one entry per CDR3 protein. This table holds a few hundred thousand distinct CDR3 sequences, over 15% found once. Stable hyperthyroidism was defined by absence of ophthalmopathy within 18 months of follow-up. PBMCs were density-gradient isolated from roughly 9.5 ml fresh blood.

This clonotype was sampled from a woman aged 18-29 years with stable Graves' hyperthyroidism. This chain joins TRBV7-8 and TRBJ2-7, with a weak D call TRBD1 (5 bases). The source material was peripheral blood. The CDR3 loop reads CASRKGVSNYEQYF. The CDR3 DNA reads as TGTGCCAGCAGGAAAGGGGTGTCTAACTACGAGCAGTACTTC.